These 18 T cell receptor beta chains were sequenced from one sample in a study of T cell repertoires in cytomegalovirus infection. One entry per CDR3 protein, called by TCRdb with MiXCR from the reads. This repertoire shows a few hundred thousand distinct CDR3 sequences, 26% found once; its top ten account for approximately 13%. The sequenced sample consisted of PBMCs. These receptor sequences come from a human donor in good health (CMV status not recorded). Some clones in this sample may be carry-over from other donors' samples.

V gene TRBV6-6 combines with J gene TRBJ2-1; tentative D call: TRBD1 (6 bases). V lost 5 bases, J lost 10 bases, and 9 bases lay in between. This CDR3 region has 11 residues. Germline V lookup: CDR1 MNHNY, CDR2 SVGAGI (reference sequence). The CDR3 protein is CASSPGTEQFF. CDR3 in DNA: TGTGCCAGCAGTCCCGGGACAGAGCAGTTCTTC.

The chain combines TRBV24-1 with TRBJ1-2, with D possibly being TRBD1 (6 bases). The CDR3 has 14 residues. Trimming removed 5 bases from V and 1 base from J, with 10 bases in between. Germline assignment: CDR1 KGHDR and CDR2 SFDVKD. This CDR3 reads CATSGLDSNYGYTF. DNA for the CDR3: TGTGCCACCAGTGGTCTGGACAGTAACTATGGCTACACCTTC.

The chain is built from TRBV7-9 and TRBJ1-2; maybe TRBD1 (5 bases). The CDR3 is 16 residues long. V was pared by 4 bases and J by 0 bases, with 15 bases between. CDR1 SEHNR and CDR2 FQNEAQ come from the germline V gene (reference sequence). CDR3 sequence reads: CASSSFTDRANYGYTF. The CDR3 nucleotides read TGTGCCAGCAGCTCGTTTACTGACAGAGCTAACTATGGCTACACCTTC.

There are many counts of this clonotype. The chain combines TRBV7-2 with TRBJ1-6; maybe TRBD1 (6 bases). V was shortened by 6 bases and J by 4 bases, with 19 bases between the two germline ends. Per the germline V gene, CDR1 is SGHTA and CDR2 is FQGNSA. CDR3 length: 17 amino acids. This CDR3 is CASRRSRGAAYNSPLHF. CDR3 coding DNA: TGTGCCAGCAGGAGATCGAGGGGGGCGGCTTATAATTCACCCCTCCACTTT.

This clonotype was observed at least ten times. The chain recombines TRBV19 with TRBJ1-2; TRBD1 might be the D (5 bases). The CDR3 has 15 amino acids. With 10 bases removed from V and 2 bases from J, the gap between germline ends came to 20 bases. Germline V lookup: CDR1 LNHDA, CDR2 SQIVND (reference sequence). The chain's CDR3 is CATLSPPTGNYGYTF. The CDR3 nucleotides are TGTGCCACCCTAAGCCCACCCACAGGCAACTATGGCTACACCTTC. Combining the CDR3 with reference TRBV19 and TRBJ1-2 gives the whole variable domain DGGITQSPKYLFRKEGQNVTLSCEQNLNHDAMYWYRQDPGQGLRLIYYSQIVNDFQKGDIAEGYSVSREKKESFPLTVTSAQKNPTAFYLCATLSPPTGNYGYTFGSGTRLTVV.

This clonotype was counted only a few times. The chain recombines TRBV4-2 with TRBJ2-2; 10 bases agree with TRBD2. V was pared by 4 bases and J by 4 bases, with 9 bases of the junction left unmatched. The length of the CDR3 is 17 residues. Germline CDR1 is LGHNA and CDR2 is YNFKEQ. The CDR3 loop reads CASSRTGTSVTTGELFF. DNA for the CDR3: TGTGCCAGCAGCCGAACCGGGACTAGCGTTACCACCGGGGAGCTGTTTTTT.

This clonotype occurred many times. This chain links TRBV7-2 with TRBJ2-3; D gene ambiguous. Trimming cost V 5 bases and J 4 bases, with 13 bases left between them. The CDR3 length is 14 residues. Germline CDR1 SGHTA, CDR2 FQGNSA. The CDR3 sequence: CASSPEVLSDTQYF. As DNA, the CDR3 is TGTGCCAGCAGCCCAGAGGTATTATCAGATACGCAGTATTTT.

V gene TRBV20-1 combines with J gene TRBJ2-5; 12 nucleotides line up with TRBD1. Trimming at V came to 5 bases and at J to 5 bases, leaving 9 bases not matched to a gene. Germline V gene data show CDR1 as DFQATT and CDR2 as SNEGSKA (reference sequence). There are 15 residues in the CDR3. CDR3 bases: TGCAGTGCTGGCCGGGACAGGGGGCCTCGGGAGACCCAGTACTTC. Protein: CSAGRDRGPRETQYF.

The chain recombines TRBV27 with TRBJ2-2; 7 bases match TRBD2. After removal of 3 bases from V and 6 bases from J, the junction contained 10 bases not matched to a gene. This CDR3 is 16 amino acids long. Looked up from germline, CDR1 is MNHEY and CDR2 is SMNVEV (reference sequence). In nucleotides, the CDR3 is TGTGCCAGCAGTTTTTACGGGGTGGCGGGAGCCGGGGAGCTGTTTTTT. This codes for CASSFYGVAGAGELFF.

V and J are TRBV19 and TRBJ2-1, with D uncertain. The CDR3 sequence is 12 residues long. Germline CDR1 is LNHDA and CDR2 is SQIVND (reference sequence). V lost 3 bases to trimming and J lost 5 bases, with 5 bases between them. Here the CDR3 reads CASSIVNNEQFF. The DNA for the CDR3 is TGTGCCAGTAGTATCGTCAACAATGAGCAGTTCTTC.

This sequence joins TRBV5-4 and TRBJ2-2; tentative D call: TRBD1 (8 bases). Germline V gene sequence: CDR1 SGHNT, CDR2 YYREEE (reference sequence). The CDR3 is 16 residues long. Between the trimmed V and J ends, which lost 5 bases and 4 bases, there was a span of 18 bases. CDR3 region: CASSRQGAGVTGELFF. The CDR3 coding sequence is TGTGCCAGCAGTCGCCAGGGGGCGGGAGTCACCGGGGAGCTGTTTTTT.

The chain has TRBV6-4 and TRBJ2-3; tentative D call: TRBD2 (6 bases). This CDR3 region has 15 residues. Germline V CDR1 and CDR2: MRHNA, SNTAGT. Trimming removed 3 bases from V and 2 bases from J, with 12 bases in between. As DNA, the CDR3 is TGTGCCAGCAGTGAAGTTGGAGGGCCCACAGATACGCAGTATTTT. Translating gives CASSEVGGPTDTQYF.

In this sample, this clonotype turned up many times. The chain has TRBV7-2 and TRBJ2-1; D uncertain. This CDR3 contains 15 residues. Per germline, CDR1 SGHTA and CDR2 FQGNSA. Trimming stripped 4 bases from V and 6 bases from J, with 16 bases between. The CDR3 spells CASSSISVQFNEQFF. The CDR3 nucleotides are TGTGCCAGCAGCTCAATAAGTGTTCAATTCAATGAGCAGTTCTTC.

The chain uses TRBV5-1 and TRBJ1-5; TRBD1 is a possible D gene (5 bases). Trimming shortened V by 0 bases and J by 7 bases, and 14 bases separated the two germline ends. The CDR3 length is 15 residues. Germline V gene data show CDR1 as SGHRS and CDR2 as YFSETQ. The CDR3 sequence: CASSLALGGLQPQHF. The CDR3 DNA follows: TGCGCCAGCAGCTTGGCCCTCGGGGGACTGCAGCCCCAGCATTTT. Together with reference TRBV5-1 and TRBJ1-5, the CDR3 gives the full variable domain: KAGVTQTPRYLIKTRGQQVTLSCSPISGHRSVSWYQQTPGQGLQFLFEYFSETQRNKGNFPGRFSGRQFSNSRSEMNVSTLELGDSALYLCASSLALGGLQPQHFGDGTRLSIL.

This chain connects TRBV24-1 to TRBJ2-1; TRBD2 matches 14 bases. The germline CDR1 and CDR2 sequences are KGHDR and SFDVKD. With V trimmed by 4 bases and J by 5 bases, 3 bases remained unmatched. The length of the CDR3 is 16 residues. CDR3 residues: CATSEMTSGRDNEQFF. The DNA of the CDR3 is TGTGCCACCAGTGAAATGACTAGCGGGAGGGACAATGAGCAGTTCTTC.

This clonotype was found a few times. The V call is TRBV7-9, the J call TRBJ2-1; D is undetermined. Germline V gene sequence: CDR1 SEHNR, CDR2 FQNEAQ (reference sequence). CDR3 length equals 13 residues. Trimming shortened V by 2 bases and J by 11 bases, and 13 bases separated the two germline ends. The CDR3 coding sequence is TGTGCCAGCAGCTTAAACGACCGACAAAAGCAGTTCTTC. Encoded protein: CASSLNDRQKQFF. Full variable domain (missing parts from reference TRBV7-9 and TRBJ2-1): DTGVSQNPRHKITKRGQNVTFRCDPISEHNRLYWYRQTLGQGPEFLTYFQNEAQLEKSRLLSDRFSAERPKGSFSTLEIQRTEQGDSAMYLCASSLNDRQKQFFGPGTRLTVL.

This clonotype was seen only a few times. The gene calls are TRBV7-8 and TRBJ2-1; D is undetermined. The germline V gene has CDR1 SGHVS and CDR2 FQNEAQ. V gave up 5 bases and J gave up 7 bases, with 15 bases separating them. The CDR3 extends over 14 amino acids. In DNA form, the CDR3 reads TGTGCCAGCAGCCGCCCCAAGTCTCGAAATGAGCAGTTCTTC. Its translation is CASSRPKSRNEQFF. The full variable domain, with the rest looked up from reference TRBV7-8 and TRBJ2-1, is GAGVSQSPRYKVAKRGQDVALRCDPISGHVSLFWYQQALGQGPEFLTYFQNEAQLDKSGLPSDRFFAERPEGSVSTLKIQRTQQEDSAVYLCASSRPKSRNEQFFGPGTRLTVL.

CDR3 protein: CASGLWTLANEKLFF. For the CDR3, the DNA is TGTGCTAGTGGCCTTTGGACGTTGGCTAATGAAAAACTGTTTTTT. The V call is TRBV12-5, the J call TRBJ1-4; D is uncertain. The CDR3 totals 15 residues. CDR1 LGHNT and CDR2 FRNRAP come from the germline V gene. Trimming stripped 6 bases from V and 3 bases from J, with 14 bases between.